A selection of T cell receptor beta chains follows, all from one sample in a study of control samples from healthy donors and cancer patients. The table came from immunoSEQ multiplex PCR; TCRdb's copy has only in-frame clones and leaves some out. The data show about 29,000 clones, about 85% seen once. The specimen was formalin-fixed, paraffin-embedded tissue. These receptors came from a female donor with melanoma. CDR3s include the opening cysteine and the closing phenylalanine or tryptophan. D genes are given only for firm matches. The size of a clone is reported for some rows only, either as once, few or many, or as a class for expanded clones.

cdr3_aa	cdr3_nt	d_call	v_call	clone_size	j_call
CASSLDGLDTQYF	TGTGCCAGCAGCTTGGACGGGTTAGATACGCAGTATTTT	.	TRBV12-3/TRBV12-4	.	TRBJ2-3
CASSLDYNEQFF	TGTGCCAGCAGTTTGGATTACAATGAGCAGTTCTTC	.	TRBV6-2/TRBV6-3	.	TRBJ2-1
CASSSTPYRKNTGELFF	TGCGCCAGCAGCTCGACCCCATATCGTAAGAACACCGGGGAGCTGTTTTTT	.	TRBV5-1	.	TRBJ2-2
CASSPLTGTHPYEQYF	TGTGCCAGCTCACCACTGACTGGCACCCATCCCTACGAGCAGTACTTC	.	TRBV18	.	TRBJ2-7
CASSPPMPTEKLFF	TGTGCCAGCTCACCACCAATGCCCACTGAAAAACTGTTTTTT	.	TRBV18	.	TRBJ1-4
CASSSFNEQFF	TGTGCCAGCAGTTCCTTCAATGAGCAGTTCTTC	.	TRBV12-3/TRBV12-4	.	TRBJ2-1
CASSVRPGTNEKLFF	TGTGCCAGCAGCGTACGACCGGGGACTAATGAAAAACTGTTTTTT	.	TRBV5-6	.	TRBJ1-4
CASSQDRLNNEKLFF	TGTGCCAGCAGCCAAGATAGGCTAAATAATGAAAAACTGTTTTTT	.	TRBV4-2	.	TRBJ1-4
CASSEDRARNSPLHF	TGTGCCAGTAGTGAGGACAGGGCGAGGAATTCACCCCTCCACTTT	TRBD1	TRBV19	.	TRBJ1-6
CATSRDPYRGNQPQHF	TGTGCCACCAGCAGAGATCCCTACAGGGGCAATCAGCCCCAGCATTTT	.	TRBV15	few	TRBJ1-5
CASSFDRDGSLHF	TGTGCCAGCAGTTTCGACAGGGATGGGTCCCTCCACTTT	TRBD1	TRBV6-5	.	TRBJ1-6
CASSLRQGYNQPQHF	TGTGCCAGCAGTTTGCGGCAGGGGTACAATCAGCCCCAGCATTTT	.	TRBV6-6	.	TRBJ1-5
CASSLGSLALYNEQFF	TGTGCCAGCAGCTTGGGGTCACTAGCGCTCTACAATGAGCAGTTCTTC	TRBD2	TRBV7-2	.	TRBJ2-1
CASNVAGISYNEQFF	TGTGCCAGCAACGTAGCGGGGATATCCTACAATGAGCAGTTCTTC	TRBD2	TRBV2	.	TRBJ2-1
CASSPSTGSVLEQYF	TGTGCCAGCAGCCCTAGTACAGGAAGTGTCCTGGAGCAGTACTTC	.	TRBV7-9	.	TRBJ2-7
CASSPTRTGELFF	TGCGCCAGCAGCCCCACGAGGACCGGGGAGCTGTTTTTT	.	TRBV5-1	once	TRBJ2-2